This T cell receptor (beta chain) derives from a study of T-cell reconstitution after alpha-beta-depleted transplantation in children. General observations from the study: Newly produced T cells mostly provided counts and TCRbeta diversity after one year, as hyperexpanded clones declined. Surviving recipient T cells and thymic progenitors underlay high day-60 TCRbeta diversity in some patients.

This clonotype was found many times. Its antigen is undetermined. Per germline, CDR1 DFQATT and CDR2 SNEGSKA (reference sequence). V lost 3 bases to trimming and J lost 9 bases, with 12 bases between them. The CDR3 runs 11 residues. Unique molecular identifiers were incorporated during preparation of the TCRbeta library. Each CDR3 protein is one row after TCRdb ran MiXCR on the PCR reads. The table has roughly 160,000 distinct CDR3 sequences, roughly 11% seen once. Here the sequenced sample was PBMCs, taken before TCRalphabeta/CD19-depleted stem cell transplant. The TCR was taken from a boy aged 2-9 years with acute myeloid leukemia, due to receive a stem cell transplant. The J gene is TRBJ2-7, the V gene TRBV20-1; no definite D call. The CDR3 region has the DNA TGCAGTGCTAGTGGAATCTCCGGGCAGTACGTC. The encoded protein is CSASGISGQYV.